Below, 7 T cell receptor beta chains from the same sample are listed, as sequenced in a study of cytomegalovirus exposure and HLA in healthy donors. Repertoires were generated with immunoSEQ multiplex PCR, while TCRdb's copy carries only in-frame clones and drops some. The table lists 35,000 to 40,000 clones, 90% to 95% of them singletons. Sequenced material: PBMCs. The origin of the receptors is a man aged 18 to 35 in good health and CMV-seronegative.

This chain uses TRBV28 with TRBJ1-5; D unresolved. The germline CDR1 and CDR2 sequences are MDHEN and SYDVKM. The CDR3 consists of 17 residues. Trimming pared 4 bases from V and 4 bases from J, leaving 20 bases between. For the CDR3, the DNA is TGTGCCAGCAGTTCCCCAGGAGTAGCCAGGAGGAATCAGCCCCAGCATTTT. This sequence encodes CASSSPGVARRNQPQHF.

The chain employs TRBV2 and TRBJ1-1; 8 bases line up with TRBD1. The V and J ends lost 2 bases and 9 bases, in that order; junction bases with no gene match: 8. The CDR3 extends over 14 amino acids. Per the germline V gene, CDR1 is SNHLY and CDR2 is FYNNEI. The CDR3 DNA reads as TGTGCCAGCAGTGAACACAGGGGGAATACCCAAGCTTTCTTT. Translated, it gives CASSEHRGNTQAFF.

Only a few counts were recorded for this clone. The chain couples TRBV28 to TRBJ2-1, with TRBD1 matching 11 bases. J lost 8 bases, V lost 7 bases, and 10 bases had no gene match. This CDR3 contains 15 residues. Germline V gene data show CDR1 as MDHEN and CDR2 as SYDVKM. The CDR3 protein is CASTKGTGGHDEQFF. For the CDR3, the DNA is TGTGCCAGCACCAAAGGGACAGGGGGTCATGATGAGCAGTTCTTC.

The genes are TRBV9 and TRBJ1-2; possible D gene TRBD1, 5 bases. The germline gives CDR1 SGDLS, CDR2 YYNGEE. The CDR3 spans 13 residues. The ends were cut back, 0 bases at V and 9 bases at J, with 12 bases in the middle. The CDR3 nucleotides are TGTGCCAGCAGCGTAGTTGCAGGGTCGAGCTACACCTTC. This encodes CASSVVAGSSYTF.

The rearrangement links TRBV5-8 to TRBJ1-2; TRBD1 aligns across 8 bases. The CDR3 consists of 15 residues. With 4 bases clipped from V and 0 bases from J, the junction kept 5 bases outside the gene matches. CDR1 SGHTS and CDR2 YDEGEE come from the germline V gene. CDR3 nucleotides: TGTGCCAGCAGCGTCGGACAGGGACCTAACTATGGCTACACCTTC. It yields the protein CASSVGQGPNYGYTF.

The rearrangement links TRBV28 to TRBJ2-1, with D uncertain. The CDR3 extends over 14 amino acids. V was shortened by 4 bases and J by 6 bases, with 13 bases between the two germline ends. Germline V lookup: CDR1 MDHEN, CDR2 SYDVKM. This chain's CDR3 is CASSSPAIFNEQFF. The CDR3 DNA reads TGTGCCAGCAGTTCTCCAGCGATTTTCAATGAGCAGTTCTTC.

The chain has TRBV6-4 and TRBJ2-5, with 10 bases lining up with TRBD2. Germline CDR1 and CDR2: MRHNA and SNTAGT. The CDR3 sequence is 15 residues long. Trimming cost V 2 bases and J 3 bases; bases outside gene matches: 3. CDR3 bases: TGTGCCAGCAGTGACGGGCTAGCGGGAGAAGAGACCCAGTACTTC. It specifies CASSDGLAGEETQYF.